The following is a TCR beta chain sequence with its context. The data were taken from a study of OX40 agonist ivuxolimab in advanced cancers. CDR1 is SGHRS, CDR2 YFSETQ, per germline. The junction had 5 bases not matched to a gene; V was cut back by 4 bases and J by 0 bases. The CDR3 extends over 16 amino acids. Sequencing was performed with immunoSEQ multiplex PCR; in TCRdb, only in-frame clones are kept and a portion is missing. The sample yields roughly 26,000 clones, 65% to 80% seen once. The sequence derives from an adult with an advanced solid tumor such as melanoma, head and neck, liver or kidney cancer. This chain joins TRBV5-1 and TRBJ2-1; the match to TRBD2 covers 9 bases. The material was CD4+ or CD8+ T cells sorted from blood, obtained in a trial of the OX40 agonist ivuxolimab. The CDR3 DNA follows: TGCGCCAGCAGCGGGACTAGCCTCAGCTCCTACAATGAGCAGTTCTTC. Its translation: CASSGTSLSSYNEQFF.